The 5 T cell receptor beta chains below were found in one sample sequenced in a study of PD-L1 blockade in urothelial cancer. The repertoire was sequenced with immunoSEQ multiplex PCR; TCRdb's copy has only in-frame clones and lacks some. The sample yields 90,000 to 120,000 clones, approximately 85% seen once. This specimen consisted of PBMCs, obtained around atezolizumab (anti-PD-L1) treatment. The receptors here all came from a man in his fifties with urothelial cancer.

This chain uses TRBV27 with TRBJ1-6; D is undetermined. Germline CDR1 MNHEY, CDR2 SMNVEV (reference sequence). The CDR3 has 13 residues. Trimming stripped 5 bases from V and 13 bases from J, with 15 bases between. CDR3 DNA sequence: TGTGCCAGCAGTCCCCAATTGGGCCTTCCCCTCCACTTT. This translates into CASSPQLGLPLHF.

The rearrangement uses TRBV6-6 and TRBJ2-3; D is unresolved. Germline V CDR1 and CDR2: MNHNY, SVGAGI (reference sequence). This CDR3 has 13 amino acids. V lost 2 bases and J 5 bases, leaving 8 bases between the germline ends. CDR3 amino acids: CASSYQAEDTQYF. CDR3 bases: TGTGCCAGCAGTTACCAGGCCGAAGATACGCAGTATTTT.

The chain links TRBV27 to TRBJ2-7; 13 bases are shared with TRBD2. Germline V gives CDR1 MNHEY, CDR2 SMNVEV (reference sequence). The CDR3 is 17 amino acids. The junction had 6 bases not matched to a gene; V was cut back by 2 bases and J by 2 bases. CDR3 region: CASSLKGTSGKAYEQYF. Here the CDR3 DNA reads TGTGCCAGCAGTTTAAAGGGGACTAGCGGGAAAGCCTACGAGCAGTACTTC.

The J gene is TRBJ2-6, the V gene TRBV18, with TRBD1 identical over 8 bases. V lost 5 bases, J lost 0 bases, and 12 bases stayed unmatched. This CDR3 region has 19 residues. CDR1 KGHSH and CDR2 LQKENI come from the germline V gene. CDR3 region: CASSSRALDRDSGANVLTF. The CDR3 region has the DNA TGTGCCAGCTCATCACGTGCCCTGGACAGGGACTCTGGGGCCAACGTCCTGACTTTC.

This rearrangement joins TRBV5-4 to TRBJ2-7, with TRBD2 matching over 7 bases. Per the germline V gene, CDR1 is SGHNT and CDR2 is YYREEE (reference sequence). Trimming removed 2 bases from V and 2 bases from J; junction bases left unmatched: 7. CDR3 length: 15 amino acids. CDR3 in amino acids: CASSLSGAGTYEQYF. The CDR3 nucleotides read TGTGCCAGCAGCTTATCAGGAGCGGGGACCTACGAGCAGTACTTC.